The clone carrying this T cell receptor beta chain was counted a few times. Its antigen remains unidentified. The sample comes from a study of CD8 T cells in ankylosing spondylitis. Study-wide results and caveats: Disease-linked clones bore a CD8+ phenotype and were relatively rare in peripheral blood. Among TCR beta sequences, a motif of 7 to 9 highly homologous variants appeared characteristic of ankylosing spondylitis blood. Significant enrichment of disease-linked clones was reported in matched ankylosing spondylitis synovial fluid. Both synovial fluid and blood in reactive arthritis had previously been reported to carry some motif variants.

5'-RACE, quantitative and with molecular barcodes, yielded the TCR beta libraries. TCRdb processed the 5' RACE reads anew with MiXCR; each CDR3 protein has one entry. The data hold over 450,000 distinct CDR3 sequences, with 9.5% to 15% observed a single time. Germline V lookup: CDR1 SGHVS, CDR2 FNYEAQ. The V and J ends lost 5 bases and 4 bases respectively, with 12 bases between them. The CDR3 has 14 residues. This chain joins TRBV7-6 and TRBJ1-3, with D possibly matching TRBD1 (6 bases). This TCR came from a male donor with ankylosing spondylitis. Material for sequencing was blood, either unsorted or a sorted T cell fraction (not recorded which). This chain's CDR3 is CASSTGLRGNTIYF. The CDR3, as DNA: TGTGCCAGCAGCACAGGGCTCCGAGGAAACACCATATATTTT.